This T cell receptor (beta chain) comes out of a study of CD8 T cells in ankylosing spondylitis (dated by TCRdb to about 2017). Background for the entire study: The study profiled T cell receptor beta repertoires in healthy donors and ankylosing spondylitis patients to find disease-linked TCR variants. The full study cohort was made up of about 24 ankylosing spondylitis patients and 95 to 130 healthy donors. Peripheral blood samples were taken, and synovial fluid was additionally collected from ankylosing spondylitis patients.

Sequenced on an Illumina HiSeq 2500. Quantitative 5'-RACE with molecular barcodes was used to prepare TCR beta libraries. As for the original processing: A new computational method, built on a probabilistic model of VDJ rearrangement, was used to identify disease-linked TCR variants. TCRdb cleaned the public reads at Q25 with fastp, built clones with MiXCR and kept in-frame beta chains. Each record represents a unique CDR3 protein, reported with the most common genes and DNA among its rows. The authors' filters were not applied to this entry. The sample table holds around 280,000 distinct CDR3 sequences, of which about 20% were seen once. The ten largest clones add up to roughly 8.3% of the sample. With regard to this clonotype: Its cognate antigen has yet to be identified. The DNA is left out, because the CDR3 cannot be placed on it with certainty; the CDR3 is given as TCRdb lists it.

The research as a whole found: Some TCR beta motif variants had previously been reported in synovial fluid and blood of reactive arthritis patients, which suggested common disease-initiation mechanisms. Blood from ankylosing spondylitis patients appeared to be characterized by a TCR beta motif composed of about eight highly homologous amino acid variants. The disease-linked clones had a CD8+ phenotype and were found at relatively low frequencies in peripheral blood. The disease-linked clones were reported as significantly enriched in matched synovial fluid samples from ankylosing spondylitis patients.

This TCR was recovered from a male donor with ankylosing spondylitis or in good health (not recorded which). Material for sequencing was blood, either unsorted or a sorted T cell fraction (not recorded which).

The CDR3 in this case is CISVSEAQSDSHGDSNQPQHF. The chain couples TRBV7-5 to TRBJ1-5; the listed D gene, TRBD1, was not tested against the DNA. TRBV7-5 is a pseudogene segment. Reading from cysteine to phenylalanine, the CDR3 counts 21 amino acids.